A single sample gave rise to the 28 T cell receptor beta chains below, sequenced in a study of T cells in Graves' hyperthyroidism and ophthalmopathy. RNA transcripts served as the template for amplifying TCR beta CDR3 regions. Carried out on the TCR CDR3, a first-round RT-PCR used the HTBI primer set. From the multiplex PCR reads, TCRdb called clonotypes with MiXCR, one entry per CDR3 protein. Found here are roughly 260,000 distinct CDR3 sequences, roughly 15% of them singletons; the top ten hold about an eighth. Sequenced input: blood. Receptors originate from a woman aged 40 to 50 with Graves' hyperthyroidism that later progressed to Graves' ophthalmopathy.

V usage is TRBV18 and J usage is TRBJ2-5; TRBD1 or TRBD2 may be the D gene (6 bases each). The CDR3 consists of 17 residues. Germline CDR1 reads KGHSH; CDR2 reads LQKENI. V lost 1 base to trimming and J lost 2 bases, with 17 bases between them. CDR3 coding DNA: TGTGCCAGCTCACCACGGGTGGACCTAGGGGGGCAAGAGACCCAGTACTTC. Translated: CASSPRVDLGGQETQYF.

This clonotype has a count of ten or more. The V and J genes are TRBV10-3 and TRBJ1-5, with TRBD1 as a possible D gene (5 bases). The V gene lost 0 bases and the J gene lost 3 bases, with 12 bases spanning the gap. The CDR3 covers 16 residues. The germline V gene has CDR1 ENHRY and CDR2 SYGVKD. The CDR3 nucleotides read TGTGCCATCAGTGAGTCGCAAGGGACGGTCAATCAGCCCCAGCATTTT. It encodes CAISESQGTVNQPQHF.

The chain links TRBV28 to TRBJ2-2; 7 bases fit TRBD1. CDR3 length equals 13 residues. Germline V gives CDR1 MDHEN, CDR2 SYDVKM. The ends lost 6 bases at V and 9 bases at J; junction bases unmatched: 7. CDR3 region: CASRKTGSRELFF. The CDR3 coding sequence is TGTGCCAGCAGAAAGACAGGGTCCCGGGAGCTGTTTTTT. Using reference TRBV28 and TRBJ2-2 for the parts outside the CDR3, the full variable domain is DVKVTQSSRYLVKRTGEKVFLECVQDMDHENMFWYRQDPGLGLRLIYFSYDVKMKEKGDIPEGYSVSREKKERFSLILESASTNQTSMYLCASRKTGSRELFFGEGSRLTVL.

The chain couples TRBV15 to TRBJ2-2, with TRBD2 identical over 8 bases. V shed 0 bases and J 5 bases; nucleotides not matched to a gene: 2. The CDR3 is made up of 15 amino acids. Germline CDR1 LNHNV, CDR2 YYDKDF (reference sequence). CDR3 in amino acids: CATSRESGSTGELFF. DNA for the CDR3: TGTGCCACCAGCAGAGAAAGCGGGAGTACCGGGGAGCTGTTTTTT.

Many counts were recorded for this clonotype. The chain combines TRBV28 with TRBJ2-3; D possibly corresponds to TRBD1 (5 bases). The germline V and J ends were trimmed by 6 bases and 0 bases, with 16 bases remaining between them. The CDR3 covers 16 residues. Germline assignment: CDR1 MDHEN and CDR2 SYDVKM. CDR3 DNA: TGTGCCAGCAGCCCCCATCCAGGGTCTAGCACAGATACGCAGTATTTT. Amino acids: CASSPHPGSSTDTQYF.

In its sample, this clonotype was seen a few times. V gene TRBV5-1 combines with J gene TRBJ1-2; D gene ambiguous. In germline, CDR1 is SGHRS, CDR2 YFSETQ. This CDR3 has 15 amino acids. Trimming pared 0 bases from V and 2 bases from J, leaving 11 bases between. The CDR3 reads CASSLAPNPNYGYTF. The CDR3 DNA follows: TGCGCCAGCAGCTTGGCCCCAAACCCAAACTATGGCTACACCTTC.

This clonotype was counted many times. This rearrangement joins TRBV15 to TRBJ2-7; 8 bases line up with TRBD2. Germline V gene data show CDR1 as LNHNV and CDR2 as YYDKDF (reference sequence). This CDR3 region has 17 residues. Losses at the gene ends were 0 bases for V and 0 bases for J; bases not matched to a gene: 7. The CDR3 reads CATSRDLIAGRSYEQYF. CDR3 sequence (DNA): TGTGCCACCAGCAGAGATCTGATAGCGGGGCGCTCCTACGAGCAGTACTTC.

This clonotype was detected many times. The chain has TRBV28 and TRBJ1-1; a possible D gene is TRBD1 (6 bases). V was pared by 1 base and J by 5 bases, with 11 bases between. Germline V gene lookup returns CDR1 MDHEN and CDR2 SYDVKM. This CDR3 comprises 14 residues. The CDR3 is CASSLYREGTEAFF. The CDR3 nucleotides are TGTGCCAGCAGTTTATACAGGGAGGGGACTGAAGCTTTCTTT.

This clonotype was counted a few times. The genes are TRBV5-6 and TRBJ2-1; D ambiguous. The V and J ends lost 0 bases and 9 bases respectively, with 10 bases between them. CDR3 length equals 13 residues. Germline V gene sequence: CDR1 SGHDT, CDR2 YYEEEE. DNA of the CDR3: TGTGCCAGCAGCTTGGTAGCAGTCCCTGAGCAGTTCTTC. It translates to CASSLVAVPEQFF.

This clonotype was counted at least ten times. J is TRBJ2-1 and V is TRBV29-1; 12 bases map to TRBD2. CDR3 length: 18 residues. CDR1 is SQVTM, CDR2 ANQGSEA, per germline. V lost 2 bases, J lost 4 bases, and 12 bases stayed unmatched. CDR3 nucleotides: TGCAGCGTTGAACCCGGGACTAGCGGGCCCTCGAGGTACAATGAGCAGTTCTTC. It is translated as CSVEPGTSGPSRYNEQFF.

As to this clonotype: This could be a read error, since a much larger clone is one nucleotide away. The chain combines TRBV20-1 with TRBJ1-1, with a weak D call TRBD1 (6 bases). The CDR3 totals 13 residues. Germline CDR1 and CDR2: DFQATT and SNEGSKA (reference sequence). CDR3 region: CSQRGGEGTEALF. The CDR3 bases are TGCAGTCAAAGGGGGGGAGAAGGCACTGAAGCTTTATTT.

The chain uses TRBV5-1 and TRBJ1-2; TRBD1 aligns across 8 bases. This CDR3 contains 15 residues. With V trimmed by 7 bases and J by 4 bases, 12 bases remained unmatched. Germline loops: CDR1 SGHRS, CDR2 YFSETQ. CDR3 sequence reads: CASGYEGQGVYGYTF. The CDR3 DNA reads as TGCGCCAGCGGATATGAAGGACAGGGTGTCTATGGCTACACCTTC.

The sample holds a few counts of this clonotype. The chain is built from TRBV20-1 and TRBJ1-3; D not certain. From germline, CDR1 is DFQATT and CDR2 SNEGSKA (reference sequence). The CDR3 sequence is 15 residues long. The V end was cut by 3 bases, the J end by 0 bases, with 12 bases between. The CDR3 sequence: CSASGEGHSGNTIYF. The CDR3 region has the DNA TGCAGTGCTAGCGGGGAAGGTCACTCTGGAAACACCATATATTTT.

This clonotype came up many times. V usage is TRBV6-5 and J usage is TRBJ1-3; D gene uncertain. Germline CDR1 MNHEY, CDR2 SVGAGI. Trimming took off 0 bases at V and 3 bases at J, with 18 bases between the two ends. The CDR3 has 18 residues. The CDR3: CASSYSIYGQSYGNTIYF. In DNA form, the CDR3 reads TGTGCCAGCAGTTACTCGATTTACGGGCAGTCATATGGAAACACCATATATTTT.

The sample holds many counts of this clonotype. The chain carries TRBV11-2 and TRBJ2-3, with unresolved D. This CDR3 has 15 residues. The V end lost 2 bases, the J end lost 2 bases, and 11 bases lay between the germline ends. The germline V gene has CDR1 SGHAT and CDR2 FQNNGV. The CDR3 bases are TGTGCCAGCAGCTTAACTATACCTAACACAGATACGCAGTATTTT. Its translation: CASSLTIPNTDTQYF. The full variable domain, its missing parts supplied by reference TRBV11-2 and TRBJ2-3, is EAGVAQSPRYKIIEKRQSVAFWCNPISGHATLYWYQQILGQGPKLLIQFQNNGVVDDSQLPKDRFSAERLKGVDSTLKIQPAKLEDSAVYLCASSLTIPNTDTQYFGPGTRLTVL.

This clonotype was picked up many times. The genes are TRBV9 and TRBJ1-5, with D possibly being TRBD1 (5 bases). With 0 bases removed from V and 6 bases from J, the gap between germline ends came to 13 bases. Germline CDR1 SGDLS, CDR2 YYNGEE. The CDR3 covers 15 residues. The CDR3 nucleotides are TGTGCCAGCAGCGTAGCGGGGGGGACCGGTCAGCCCCAGCATTTT. Protein: CASSVAGGTGQPQHF.

This clonotype was counted ten times or more. The V gene is TRBV20-1, the J gene TRBJ2-1; a possible D gene is TRBD1 (6 bases). CDR1 is DFQATT, CDR2 SNEGSKA, per germline (reference sequence). Trimming left V 3 bases short and J 12 bases short, with 9 bases between. This CDR3 comprises 10 residues. The CDR3 bases are TGCAGTGCTAGTGAGACAGGGCAGTTCTTC. Its translation is CSASETGQFF.

This clonotype occurred many times. This chain connects TRBV7-2 to TRBJ2-5; 7 nucleotides agree with TRBD1. V lost 5 bases to trimming and J lost 7 bases; unmatched junction nucleotides: 7. The germline V gene encodes CDR1 SGHTA and CDR2 FQGNSA. The CDR3 runs to 13 residues. CDR3 coding DNA: TGTGCCAGCAGCCCTACAGGGGCGGGGACCCAGTACTTC. Translating it yields CASSPTGAGTQYF.

This clonotype was seen repeatedly, ten times or more. This chain connects TRBV6-1 to TRBJ2-7; D might be TRBD1 (6 bases). Deletions cut 5 bases from V and 3 bases from J, with 8 bases between. Germline values: CDR1 MNHNS, CDR2 SASEGT. The CDR3 sequence is 12 residues long. The CDR3 sequence is CASSRQVYEQYF. The CDR3 nucleotides read TGTGCCAGCAGTAGACAGGTCTACGAGCAGTACTTC.

CDR3 in amino acids: CASSLTAASTGELFF. The CDR3 coding sequence is TGCGCCAGCAGCTTGACGGCAGCGAGCACCGGGGAGCTGTTTTTT. The chain joins TRBV5-1 to TRBJ2-2; D remains ambiguous. Between the trimmed V and J ends, which lost 1 base and 4 bases, there was a span of 11 bases. Per germline, CDR1 SGHRS and CDR2 YFSETQ. This CDR3 has 15 amino acids.

V and J are TRBV18 and TRBJ1-1, with 8 bases that match TRBD1. Losses at the gene ends were 4 bases for V and 5 bases for J; bases not matched to a gene: 12. The CDR3 totals 16 residues. The germline V gene has CDR1 KGHSH and CDR2 LQKENI. The chain's CDR3 is CASSLGAGGLQTEAFF. As DNA, the CDR3 is TGTGCCAGCTCACTGGGCGCAGGGGGCTTACAAACTGAAGCTTTCTTT.

In this sample, this clonotype turned up many times. This chain connects TRBV12-3 or TRBV12-4 to TRBJ1-1, with a possible D match to TRBD1 (5 bases). V lost 7 bases and J 8 bases, leaving 11 bases between the germline ends. The CDR3 has 11 residues. This CDR3 is CASTLDKEAFF. CDR3 nucleotides: TGTGCCAGCACCCTGGACAAGGAAGCTTTCTTT.

This clonotype was recorded at least ten times. CDR3 sequence (DNA): TGTGCCAGCAGTTCCACTAGGAGCTCCTACGAGCAGTACTTC. Amino acid sequence: CASSSTRSSYEQYF. The V and J genes are TRBV28 and TRBJ2-7; tentative D call: TRBD2 (5 bases). CDR3 length: 14 residues. Per germline, CDR1 MDHEN and CDR2 SYDVKM. V was trimmed by 4 bases and J by 0 bases, leaving 10 bases between them.

This clonotype occurred many times. The chain is built from TRBV28 and TRBJ2-3; tentative D call: TRBD2 (6 bases). Germline lookup yields CDR1 MDHEN and CDR2 SYDVKM. This CDR3 region has 17 residues. The V end was cut by 7 bases, the J end by 2 bases, with 22 bases between. CDR3 residues: CASTTASSGVYTDTQYF. The CDR3 DNA is TGTGCCAGCACCACCGCGAGCTCGGGAGTTTACACAGATACGCAGTATTTT.

About this clonotype itself: Possible read error: a much larger clone is one base away. The rearrangement uses TRBV12-3 or TRBV12-4 and TRBJ2-1, with 7 nucleotides matching TRBD1. Trimming took 6 bases from V and 4 from J; bases not matched to a gene: 3. The CDR3 is 13 amino acids. DNA of the CDR3: TGTGCCAGCAGAGGGACAGTATACAATGAGCAGTTCTTC. Protein: CASRGTVYNEQFF.

This clonotype was seen at least ten times. The genes are TRBV25-1 and TRBJ2-1; 12 bases fit TRBD2. With V trimmed by 1 base and J by 5 bases, 0 bases remained unmatched. This CDR3 contains 15 residues. Germline CDR1 is MGHDK and CDR2 is SYGVNS. The CDR3, as DNA: TGTGCCAGCAGTGAATGGACTAGCGGGAACAATGAGCAGTTCTTC. Its translation is CASSEWTSGNNEQFF.

In this sample, this clonotype turned up a few times. The chain carries TRBV6-1 and TRBJ2-1, with a possible D match to TRBD1 (5 bases). Trimming shortened V by 6 bases and J by 0 bases, and 12 bases separated the two germline ends. Germline CDR1 MNHNS, CDR2 SASEGT. The CDR3 is 15 amino acids. DNA of the CDR3: TGTGCCAGCAGCCGTCCAGGGATCTCCTACAATGAGCAGTTCTTC. Protein sequence: CASSRPGISYNEQFF.

This clonotype was counted at least ten times. The chain has TRBV2 and TRBJ1-4, with D perhaps TRBD1 (6 bases). V lost 2 bases to trimming and J lost 4 bases, with 8 bases between them. The CDR3 runs to 14 residues. Per germline, CDR1 SNHLY and CDR2 FYNNEI. CDR3 region: CASSEQGSNEKLFF. The CDR3 DNA follows: TGTGCCAGCAGTGAACAGGGGAGTAATGAAAAACTGTTTTTT.